One sample yielded the 11 T cell receptor beta chains listed below, sequenced in a study of CD8+ T cells in alopecia areata. Stated treatment: oral pan-JAK inhibitor, 5-10 mg twice daily. Sequencing used cDNA as its template, made by extracting RNA and reverse transcribing it. This table comes from immunoSEQ multiplex PCR, and its TCRdb copy is limited to in-frame clones, with some not included. This sample has around 100,000 clones; under 60% occur once, and the top ten carry over 9%. The sequencing used CD8+ T cells sorted from blood, collected at week 24, from a patient treated with tofacitinib. All receptors derive from a human donor with alopecia areata.

The V and J genes are TRBV4-1 and TRBJ2-7; weak D call: TRBD1 (6 bases). Trimming removed 8 bases at V and 1 base at J, with 12 bases between. The CDR3 runs 13 residues. Looked up from germline, CDR1 is MGHRA and CDR2 is YSYEKL. This chain's CDR3 is CASAGAYSYEQYF. The CDR3 nucleotides are TGCGCCAGCGCAGGGGCCTATTCCTACGAGCAGTACTTC.

This clone was seen only a few times. The chain joins TRBV18 to TRBJ2-7, with D uncertain. The CDR3 spans 14 residues. Trimming shortened V by 0 bases and J by 0 bases, and 6 bases separated the two germline ends. Germline values: CDR1 KGHSH, CDR2 LQKENI. DNA of the CDR3: TGTGCCAGCTCACCACCCGGTGGCTCCTACGAGCAGTACTTC. This encodes CASSPPGGSYEQYF.

The V call is TRBV9, the J call TRBJ1-2; D is unresolved. The V and J ends lost 3 bases and 3 bases respectively, with 3 bases between them. CDR1 SGDLS and CDR2 YYNGEE come from the germline V gene. The length of the CDR3 is 11 residues. The CDR3: CASSAYYGYTF. CDR3 in DNA: TGTGCCAGCAGCGCGTACTATGGCTACACCTTC.

This clone was recorded once. The chain recombines TRBV2 with TRBJ1-2; D not certain. The CDR3 loop spans 16 amino acids. The V end lost 3 bases, the J end lost 0 bases, and 14 bases lay between the germline ends. Germline-derived CDR1 and CDR2 are SNHLY and FYNNEI. The CDR3 loop reads CASSEDLAGANYGYTF. DNA of the CDR3: TGTGCCAGCAGTGAGGACCTCGCTGGGGCTAACTATGGCTACACCTTC.

This chain connects TRBV7-9 to TRBJ2-5; TRBD2 matches at 10 bases. The CDR3 totals 16 residues. V gave up 1 base and J gave up 4 bases; unmatched junction bases: 6. Germline CDR1 is SEHNR and CDR2 is FQNEAQ (reference sequence). This chain's CDR3 is CASSLELAGRGETQYF. The CDR3 nucleotides are TGTGCCAGCAGCTTAGAACTAGCGGGGAGGGGAGAGACCCAGTACTTC.

The CDR3 DNA follows: TGTGCCAGCAGCTTAGGGACAGAGAATTCACCCCTCCACTTT. It specifies CASSLGTENSPLHF. The rearrangement uses TRBV5-4 and TRBJ1-6, with 7 bases fitting TRBD1. Germline V lookup: CDR1 SGHNT, CDR2 YYREEE (reference sequence). The CDR3 spans 14 residues. V lost 2 bases and J lost 7; bases outside the gene matches: 3.

V gene TRBV7-9 combines with J gene TRBJ2-2; no reliable D call. The CDR3 is made up of 15 amino acids. Germline V gives CDR1 SEHNR, CDR2 FQNEAQ (reference sequence). Trimming removed 5 bases from V and 2 bases from J, with 12 bases in between. The DNA for the CDR3 is TGTGCCAGCAGCCTAAAATCATCTAACACCGGGGAGCTGTTTTTT. It specifies CASSLKSSNTGELFF.

The rearrangement uses TRBV6-6 and TRBJ2-1; 8 bases are shared with TRBD1. The CDR3 has 12 amino acids. Germline V lookup: CDR1 MNHNY, CDR2 SVGAGI (reference sequence). CDR3 residues: CGTGGSYNEQFF. The CDR3 DNA is TGTGGAACAGGGGGGTCCTACAATGAGCAGTTCTTC.

This clone showed up just a few times. The V gene is TRBV6-1, the J gene TRBJ2-5, with 12 bases matching TRBD1. J was trimmed by 5 bases and V by 8 bases; bases with no gene match: 3. Germline V lookup: CDR1 MNHNS, CDR2 SASEGT. CDR3 length equals 13 residues. Here the CDR3 DNA reads TGTGCCAGCGGGACAGGGGGCTTGGAGACCCAGTACTTC. It is translated as CASGTGGLETQYF.

This chain joins TRBV14 and TRBJ2-1; no reliable D call. The V and J ends lost 4 bases and 0 bases respectively, with 7 bases between them. CDR1 SGHDN and CDR2 FVKESK come from the germline V gene. The CDR3 has 14 residues. The CDR3 DNA sequence: TGTGCCAGCAGCCTGGAGTACTCCTACAATGAGCAGTTCTTC. Its protein is CASSLEYSYNEQFF.

The CDR3 DNA follows: TGCAGCGTCCTCACGGCTAGCAATCAGCCCCAGCATTTT. It is translated as CSVLTASNQPQHF. This sequence joins TRBV29-1 and TRBJ1-5; D is unclear. V was clipped by 6 bases and J by 0 bases, with 9 bases between them. This CDR3 region has 13 residues. Germline V gene lookup returns CDR1 SQVTM and CDR2 ANQGSEA.